These 16 T cell receptor beta chains were all obtained from the same sample, sequenced in a study of T cell responses to AZD1222 COVID-19 vaccine. The assay was immunoSEQ multiplex PCR, and TCRdb's table has in-frame clones only and misses some. The table records some 100,000 clones, about 89% of them present only once. Specimen: peripheral blood, collected on day 0 of AZD1222 vaccination. These receptors came from an adult in good health.

This rearrangement joins TRBV19 to TRBJ1-1; D not certain. This CDR3 region has 15 residues. V lost 4 bases, J lost 0 bases, and 12 bases lay in between. Germline lookup yields CDR1 LNHDA and CDR2 SQIVND (reference sequence). CDR3 protein: CASSTPQKMNTEAFF. In DNA form, the CDR3 reads TGTGCCAGTAGTACTCCCCAGAAGATGAACACTGAAGCTTTCTTT.

This chain joins TRBV14 and TRBJ1-6; TRBD1 might be the D (5 bases). This CDR3 spans 16 amino acids. Germline CDR1 SGHDN, CDR2 FVKESK. Trimming stripped 0 bases from V and 4 bases from J, with 10 bases between. The CDR3 loop is CASSQEIGGYNSPLHF. In nucleotides, the CDR3 is TGTGCCAGCAGCCAAGAAATTGGGGGATATAATTCACCCCTCCACTTT.

The rearrangement joins TRBV24-1 to TRBJ2-3; 8 positions match TRBD1. CDR1 and CDR2 (germline): KGHDR, SFDVKD. J was trimmed by 2 bases and V by 0 bases; bases with no gene match: 3. The CDR3 runs to 16 residues. CDR3 sequence (DNA): TGTGCCACCAGTGATTTGGGGCAGGGGGCCACAGATACGCAGTATTTT. Its translation is CATSDLGQGATDTQYF.

V usage is TRBV7-8 and J usage is TRBJ1-3; D is perhaps TRBD1 (5 bases). This CDR3 comprises 17 residues. The germline gives CDR1 SGHVS, CDR2 FQNEAQ. Trimming took off 0 bases at V and 0 bases at J, with 12 bases between the two ends. The CDR3 sequence is CASSLAGRAHSGNTIYF. CDR3 DNA: TGTGCCAGCAGCTTAGCAGGCAGGGCCCACTCTGGAAACACCATATATTTT.

In this sample, this clone turned up once. V and J are TRBV14 and TRBJ2-1, with D perhaps matching TRBD1 (6 bases). There are 17 residues in the CDR3. Germline lookup yields CDR1 SGHDN and CDR2 FVKESK. Trimming removed 2 bases at V and 4 bases at J, with 18 bases between. In DNA form, the CDR3 reads TGTGCCAGCAGCCAAAAGTTCGGGACACTCGGATACAATGAGCAGTTCTTC. This gives the protein CASSQKFGTLGYNEQFF. Full variable domain (remainder filled in from reference TRBV14 and TRBJ2-1): EAGVTQFPSHSVIEKGQTVTLRCDPISGHDNLYWYRRVMGKEIKFLLHFVKESKQDESGMPNNRFLAERTGGTYSTLKVQPAELEDSGVYFCASSQKFGTLGYNEQFFGPGTRLTVL.

The chain combines TRBV9 with TRBJ2-2; D is perhaps TRBD1 or TRBD2 (5 bases each). The ends were cut back, 7 bases at V and 7 bases at J, with 17 bases in the middle. The CDR3 loop spans 14 amino acids. Germline loops: CDR1 SGDLS, CDR2 YYNGEE. CDR3 DNA sequence: TGTGCCAGCGCCGGGACCCCCGGTGACGGGGAGCTGTTTTTT. The encoded protein is CASAGTPGDGELFF.

The J gene is TRBJ2-7, the V gene TRBV4-3; D remains ambiguous. Germline assignment: CDR1 LGHNA and CDR2 YSLEER. This CDR3 is built from 13 residues. The germline V and J ends were trimmed by 0 bases and 4 bases, with 7 bases remaining between them. The chain's CDR3 is CASSQDQGYEQYF. The CDR3 DNA follows: TGCGCCAGCAGCCAAGATCAAGGTTACGAGCAGTACTTC.

This sequence joins TRBV5-1 and TRBJ2-7, with D possibly being TRBD1 or TRBD2 (5 bases each). The CDR3 totals 16 residues. CDR1 SGHRS and CDR2 YFSETQ come from the germline V gene. The V end was cut by 0 bases, the J end by 0 bases, with 13 bases between. In DNA, the CDR3 is TGCGCCAGCAGCTTGGCCGAGGGGAGCCCCTCCTACGAGCAGTACTTC. It encodes CASSLAEGSPSYEQYF.

The V call is TRBV5-1, the J call TRBJ2-3; D call uncertain. The germline gives CDR1 SGHRS, CDR2 YFSETQ. CDR3 length: 15 residues. The V and J ends lost 0 bases and 5 bases respectively, with 13 bases between them. The CDR3 reads CASSLDPGPQDTQYF. CDR3 DNA: TGCGCCAGCAGCTTGGATCCAGGTCCACAAGATACGCAGTATTTT.

The V and J genes are TRBV18 and TRBJ2-7; tentatively, D is TRBD2 (5 bases). This CDR3 is built from 12 residues. Trimming shortened V by 8 bases and J by 0 bases, and 8 bases separated the two germline ends. Germline loops: CDR1 KGHSH, CDR2 LQKENI. CDR3 in amino acids: CASRDSSYEQYF. The CDR3 region has the DNA TGTGCCAGCCGGGATAGCTCCTACGAGCAGTACTTC.

The V gene is TRBV9, the J gene TRBJ2-1, with D possibly being TRBD1 or TRBD2 (5 bases each). Between the trimmed V and J ends, which lost 4 bases and 5 bases, there was a span of 16 bases. The CDR3 is 15 residues long. Germline V gene lookup returns CDR1 SGDLS and CDR2 YYNGEE. CDR3 amino acids: CASSPGTMGNNEQFF. For the CDR3, the DNA is TGTGCCAGCAGCCCGGGGACCATGGGAAACAATGAGCAGTTCTTC. Together with reference TRBV9 and TRBJ2-1, the CDR3 gives the full variable domain: DSGVTQTPKHLITATGQRVTLRCSPRSGDLSVYWYQQSLDQGLQFLIQYYNGEERAKGNILERFSAQQFPDLHSELNLSSLELGDSALYFCASSPGTMGNNEQFFGPGTRLTVL.

The rearrangement joins TRBV5-1 to TRBJ1-4; D unresolved. Germline V gives CDR1 SGHRS, CDR2 YFSETQ. V was shortened by 0 bases and J by 13 bases, with 10 bases between the two germline ends. The CDR3 is 12 amino acids. DNA for the CDR3: TGCGCCAGCAGCTTGGCTGGTGGTGCACTGTTTTTT. It translates to CASSLAGGALFF.

This chain uses TRBV7-9 with TRBJ2-2; 13 bases agree with TRBD2. CDR3 length equals 16 residues. Trimming cost V 6 bases and J 6 bases; bases outside gene matches: 7. Germline loops: CDR1 SEHNR, CDR2 FQNEAQ (reference sequence). CDR3 sequence (DNA): TGTGCCAGCAGAACCCGGACTAGCGGGGGTTCCGGGGAGCTGTTTTTT. Protein sequence: CASRTRTSGGSGELFF.

In regard to this clone: Germline and junction disagree at one end, which may indicate a read error. V gene TRBV7-7 combines with J gene TRBJ2-7; 9 bases line up with TRBD1. The CDR3 contains 14 residues. The V gene's germline CDR1 is SSHAT and CDR2 FNYEAQ (reference sequence). Written as DNA, the CDR3 is TGTGCTAGCAGTCCCGGGACAGGGAAACACGAGCAGTACTTC. This translates into CASSPGTGKHEQYF.

This clone appeared once. This sequence joins TRBV3-1 (or the pseudogene TRBV3-2) and TRBJ1-6, with 9 bases aligning to TRBD1. J was trimmed by 8 bases and V by 1 base; bases with no gene match: 3. The CDR3 loop spans 15 amino acids. The V gene's germline CDR1 is LGHDT and CDR2 YNNKEL (reference sequence). The CDR3 region is CASSQAGTGYSPLHF. The DNA of the CDR3 is TGTGCCAGCAGCCAAGCCGGGACAGGGTATTCACCCCTCCACTTT.

This chain uses TRBV7-8 with TRBJ1-5, with 7 bases aligning to TRBD1. Looked up from germline, CDR1 is SGHVS and CDR2 is FQNEAQ. The CDR3 has 15 amino acids. V shed 5 bases and J 3 bases; nucleotides not matched to a gene: 7. The CDR3 spells CASSPTGDPNQPQHF. DNA for the CDR3: TGTGCCAGCAGCCCAACAGGGGATCCCAATCAGCCCCAGCATTTT.